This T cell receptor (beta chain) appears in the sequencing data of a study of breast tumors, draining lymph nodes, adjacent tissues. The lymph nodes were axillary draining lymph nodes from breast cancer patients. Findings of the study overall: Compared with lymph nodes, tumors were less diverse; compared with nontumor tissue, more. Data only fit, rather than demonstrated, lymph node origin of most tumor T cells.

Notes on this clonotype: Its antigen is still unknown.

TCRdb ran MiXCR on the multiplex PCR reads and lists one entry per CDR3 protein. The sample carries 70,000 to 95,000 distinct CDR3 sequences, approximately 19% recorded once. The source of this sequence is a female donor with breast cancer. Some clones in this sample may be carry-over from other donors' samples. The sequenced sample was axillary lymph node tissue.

The CDR3 DNA sequence: TGTGCCAGCAGTGACTCTGGGGGGGACAGGTTATCTGGAAACACCATATATTTT. Translating gives CASSDSGGDRLSGNTIYF. The chain links TRBV6-4 to TRBJ1-3; 8 bases align to TRBD1. Germline loops: CDR1 MRHNA, CDR2 SNTAGT. J gave up 1 base and V 0 bases, and 8 bases lay outside the gene matches. The CDR3 length is 18 residues.